A single sample is the source of the 9 T cell receptor beta chains below, sequenced in a study of CD8+CD57+ T cells in acquired aplastic anemia. Researchers used genomic DNA as the template to profile TCR beta VDJ and CDR3. MiXCR, applied by TCRdb to the reads, yields one record per CDR3 protein. The sample has 150,000 to 200,000 distinct CDR3 sequences, 55% to 70% seen once. The specimen sequenced was sorted CD4+, CD8+, or CD8+CD57+ T cells (not recorded which) from PBMCs. The receptor source for this set is a human donor in good health.

This clonotype has more than one count but fewer than ten. A much bigger clone sits one base away, suggesting this may be a read error. The rearrangement uses TRBV7-6 and TRBJ2-7, with D perhaps TRBD1 or TRBD2 (5 bases each). Trimming left V 2 bases short and J 3 bases short, with 20 bases between. CDR1 SGHVS and CDR2 FNYEAQ come from the germline V gene. This CDR3 comprises 17 residues. This CDR3 is CASSLTLPGRAGYEQYF. The CDR3 region has the DNA TGTGCCAGCAGCTTAACCCTCCCGGGACGGGCGGGCTACGAGCAGTACTTC.

The chain has TRBV19 and TRBJ2-1, with D maybe TRBD2 (6 bases). The CDR3 has 15 amino acids. CDR1 LNHDA and CDR2 SQIVND come from the germline V gene (reference sequence). With 5 bases removed from V and 0 bases from J, the gap between germline ends came to 11 bases. CDR3 loop: CASSSMGGSYNEQFF. For the CDR3, the DNA is TGTGCCAGTAGTTCTATGGGGGGCTCCTACAATGAGCAGTTCTTC.

The rearrangement uses TRBV12-3 or TRBV12-4 and TRBJ2-1; D is possibly TRBD1 (5 bases). The CDR3 runs 16 residues. The germline V and J ends were trimmed by 1 base and 5 bases, with 15 bases remaining between them. CDR3 DNA sequence: TGTGCCAGCAGTTTAGGGACCCCCCGGACAAACAATGAGCAGTTCTTC. This translates into CASSLGTPRTNNEQFF.

This clonotype was picked up many times. The V gene is TRBV7-3, the J gene TRBJ1-2; D ambiguous. V was shortened by 1 base and J by 8 bases, with 11 bases between the two germline ends. Per germline, CDR1 SGHTA and CDR2 FQGTGA. The CDR3 is 13 amino acids. The CDR3 loop is CASSLNGGEGYTF. The CDR3 nucleotides are TGTGCCAGCAGCTTAAATGGCGGGGAGGGCTACACCTTC. Full variable domain (remainder filled in from reference TRBV7-3 and TRBJ1-2): GAGVSQTPSNKVTEKGKYVELRCDPISGHTALYWYRQSLGQGPEFLIYFQGTGAADDSGLPNDRFFAVRPEGSVSTLKIQRTERGDSAVYLCASSLNGGEGYTFGSGTRLTVV.

The sample holds a few counts of this clonotype. The chain recombines TRBV29-1 with TRBJ1-2; D not resolved. With 3 bases removed from V and 5 bases from J, the gap between germline ends came to 16 bases. Germline V gene sequence: CDR1 SQVTM, CDR2 ANQGSEA. There are 14 residues in the CDR3. The CDR3: CSVDGGQAGYGYTF. CDR3 coding DNA: TGCAGCGTTGACGGAGGTCAGGCTGGTTATGGCTACACCTTC.

In this sample, this clonotype turned up many times. The chain combines TRBV5-8 with TRBJ2-3; D is unclear. Germline CDR1 is SGHTS and CDR2 is YDEGEE. This CDR3 region has 14 residues. The V gene lost 4 bases and the J gene lost 1 base, with 10 bases spanning the gap. CDR3 protein: CASSPLLGTDTQYF. The CDR3 DNA follows: TGTGCCAGCAGCCCCCTTTTAGGCACAGATACGCAGTATTTT.

CDR3 loop: CASSRGTGTGELFF. CDR3 nucleotide sequence: TGTGCCAGTTCCAGGGGCACCGGCACCGGGGAGCTGTTTTTT. The J gene is TRBJ2-2, the V gene TRBV19; D possibly corresponds to TRBD1 (6 bases). This CDR3 contains 14 residues. The germline V gene has CDR1 LNHDA and CDR2 SQIVND (reference sequence). V lost 8 bases to trimming and J lost 4 bases, with 14 bases between them.

This clonotype was observed many times. V gene TRBV5-1 combines with J gene TRBJ1-2; perhaps TRBD1 as D (5 bases). The CDR3 contains 15 residues. Germline values: CDR1 SGHRS, CDR2 YFSETQ. V lost 3 bases and J lost 0, with 12 bases in between. CDR3 residues: CASSSTALSNYGYTF. The CDR3, as DNA: TGCGCCAGCAGCTCGACAGCGCTTTCTAACTATGGCTACACCTTC.

V gene TRBV19 combines with J gene TRBJ2-7; D unclear. The CDR3 is 13 amino acids. The germline V and J ends were trimmed by 2 bases and 6 bases, with 11 bases remaining between them. Germline-derived CDR1 and CDR2 are LNHDA and SQIVND (reference sequence). The CDR3 reads CASSIPPGVEQYF. DNA of the CDR3: TGTGCCAGTAGTATACCCCCGGGCGTCGAGCAGTACTTC.